Listed here are 23 T cell receptor beta chains from one sample, sequenced in a study of CD8 T cells in Susac syndrome. The RNA, about 0.5 to 1 ug, was put through reverse transcription using random hexamers. TCRdb used MiXCR to reprocess the immunoSEQ multiplex PCR reads, holding one entry per CDR3 protein. The table lists some 400,000 distinct CDR3 sequences, approximately 85% of them singletons. Sequencing input: CD8+ T cells from PBMCs. The receptors here all came from a human donor with multiple sclerosis.

This chain connects TRBV27 to TRBJ1-1; unclear D gene. CDR1 and CDR2 from the germline V gene are MNHEY and SMNVEV (reference sequence). The CDR3 has 15 amino acids. The V and J ends lost 3 bases and 0 bases respectively, with 11 bases between them. The CDR3 DNA reads as TGTGCCAGCAGTTTTCGCTCTTTCATGAACACTGAAGCTTTCTTT. Protein product: CASSFRSFMNTEAFF.

This clonotype was found a few times. The junction and the germline gene differ at one end; a read error may be behind it. This chain joins TRBV6-1 and TRBJ1-1; D remains ambiguous. Germline V gene data show CDR1 as MNHNS and CDR2 as SASEGT. This CDR3 contains 15 residues. CDR3 protein: CAGSPLAGMNTEAFF. CDR3 nucleotides: TGTGCCGGCAGTCCACTAGCGGGAATGAACACTGAAGCTTTCTTT.

The CDR3 reads CARPATDTSSSGANVLTF. The CDR3 nucleotides read TGTGCCAGGCCGGCGACGGACACATCAAGCTCTGGGGCCAACGTCCTGACTTTC. This rearrangement joins TRBV6-1 to TRBJ2-6; tentative D call: TRBD1 (5 bases). Germline V gene lookup returns CDR1 MNHNS and CDR2 SASEGT. Trimming took off 9 bases at V and 0 bases at J, with 21 bases between the two ends. This CDR3 spans 18 amino acids.

The rearrangement joins TRBV5-6 to TRBJ1-3; D gene unclear. This CDR3 is built from 15 residues. Germline V CDR1 and CDR2: SGHDT, YYEEEE. V shed 4 bases and J shed 0 bases, with 11 bases lying between them. The CDR3 bases are TGTGCCAGCAGCAGAACTGATTTCTCTGGAAACACCATATATTTT. Residues: CASSRTDFSGNTIYF.

The rearrangement joins TRBV9 to TRBJ2-1; D is uncertain. This CDR3 region has 16 residues. V shed 0 bases and J shed 0 bases, with 10 bases lying between them. Germline V gives CDR1 SGDLS, CDR2 YYNGEE. For the CDR3, the DNA is TGTGCCAGCAGCGTAGATGGGATGAGCTCCTACAATGAGCAGTTCTTC. It is translated as CASSVDGMSSYNEQFF.

V gene TRBV28 combines with J gene TRBJ2-5; D perhaps matches TRBD1 (5 bases). CDR3 length: 14 amino acids. V was trimmed by 3 bases and J by 7 bases, leaving 15 bases between them. Germline V CDR1 and CDR2: MDHEN, SYDVKM. The CDR3 nucleotides read TGTGCCAGCAGTTTCGGGCAGGGTCGCAGGACCCAGTACTTC. Translating gives CASSFGQGRRTQYF.

This sequence joins TRBV3-1 and TRBJ2-1, with 12 positions matching TRBD2. This CDR3 has 16 amino acids. Looked up from germline, CDR1 is LGHDT and CDR2 is YNNKEL (reference sequence). V trimming: 4 bases; J trimming: 7 bases; junction bases outside the gene matches: 8. The DNA of the CDR3 is TGTGCCAGCAGCCCATCGCCGGGACTAGCGGGTAATGAGCAGTTCTTC. This codes for CASSPSPGLAGNEQFF.

The chain is built from TRBV2 and TRBJ2-5; tentatively, D is TRBD2 (5 bases). CDR1 is SNHLY and CDR2 is FYNNEI in the germline V gene. The CDR3 extends over 14 amino acids. Trimming removed 2 bases at V and 0 bases at J, with 7 bases between. This CDR3 is CASSEWGDQETQYF. The CDR3 coding sequence is TGTGCCAGCAGTGAATGGGGAGACCAAGAGACCCAGTACTTC. The variable domain in full, with the rest retrieved from reference TRBV2 and TRBJ2-5, is EPEVTQTPSHQVTQMGQEVILRCVPISNHLYFYWYRQILGQKVEFLVSFYNNEISEKSEIFDDQFSVERPDGSNFTLKIRSTKLEDSAMYFCASSEWGDQETQYFGPGTRLLVL.

The chain carries TRBV6-1 and TRBJ2-2, with D uncertain. This CDR3 is 12 amino acids long. V lost 5 bases and J 8 bases, leaving 9 bases between the germline ends. In germline, CDR1 is MNHNS, CDR2 SASEGT. CDR3 bases: TGTGCCAGCAGTTCCATCGGAGGGGAGCTGTTTTTT. Its translation is CASSSIGGELFF.

This clonotype was recorded a few times. This rearrangement joins TRBV7-9 to TRBJ1-1; 9 bases match TRBD1. Germline V gene data show CDR1 as SEHNR and CDR2 as FQNEAQ (reference sequence). The CDR3 extends over 16 amino acids. V trimming: 3 bases; J trimming: 1 base; junction bases outside the gene matches: 6. The CDR3 DNA sequence: TGTGCCAGCAGCTTCCCCACGGGACAGGGGAACACTGAAGCTTTCTTT. Translating gives CASSFPTGQGNTEAFF.

This sequence joins TRBV5-1 and TRBJ2-1, with TRBD1 matching over 8 bases. The V and J ends lost 0 bases and 7 bases, in that order; junction bases with no gene match: 9. The CDR3 consists of 16 residues. CDR1 SGHRS and CDR2 YFSETQ come from the germline V gene. Written as DNA, the CDR3 is TGCGCCAGCAGCTTGGCCCTAGGACAGGGTGGTAATGAGCAGTTCTTC. It codes for CASSLALGQGGNEQFF.

The rearrangement links TRBV4-1 to TRBJ2-3; a possible D gene is TRBD1 (6 bases). CDR3 length: 14 amino acids. V was shortened by 4 bases and J by 6 bases, with 14 bases between the two germline ends. From germline, CDR1 is MGHRA and CDR2 YSYEKL. The DNA of the CDR3 is TGCGCCAGCAGCCCCCAACAGGGACCGGATACGCAGTATTTT. It yields the protein CASSPQQGPDTQYF.

The J gene is TRBJ1-1, the V gene TRBV5-5, with no clear D. Trimming removed 2 bases at V and 7 bases at J, with 15 bases between. The CDR3 consists of 14 residues. Germline CDR1 and CDR2: SGHKS and YYEKEE (reference sequence). In DNA, the CDR3 is TGTGCCAGCAGCTTAATAGCAGACTATAGTGAAGCTTTCTTT. Protein product: CASSLIADYSEAFF.

The V gene is TRBV16, the J gene TRBJ1-5; the D gene is possibly TRBD1 (6 bases). This CDR3 is 15 amino acids long. With 4 bases removed from V and 2 bases from J, the gap between germline ends came to 12 bases. The V gene's germline CDR1 is KGHSY and CDR2 FQNENV. The CDR3: CASSPTGFGNQPQHF. The CDR3 region has the DNA TGTGCCAGCAGCCCAACAGGGTTCGGCAATCAGCCCCAGCATTTT.

This clonotype was counted a few times. The V gene is TRBV11-2, the J gene TRBJ2-3; no definite D call. CDR1 is SGHAT and CDR2 is FQNNGV in the germline V gene. V was pared by 3 bases and J by 4 bases, with 8 bases between. The CDR3 extends over 13 amino acids. The CDR3 loop reads CASSLGGPDTQYF. The CDR3 DNA reads TGTGCCAGCAGCTTGGGCGGCCCAGATACGCAGTATTTT.

The genes are TRBV7-9 and TRBJ1-2; a weak D match, TRBD1 (5 bases). CDR1 and CDR2 from the germline V gene are SEHNR and FQNEAQ (reference sequence). The ends were cut back, 5 bases at V and 4 bases at J, with 14 bases in the middle. CDR3 length: 14 amino acids. DNA for the CDR3: TGTGCCAGCAGCCTGAGGGACTCCAGCTATGGCTACACCTTC. Its translation: CASSLRDSSYGYTF. Supplemented by reference TRBV7-9 and TRBJ1-2, the full variable domain reads DTGVSQNPRHKITKRGQNVTFRCDPISEHNRLYWYRQTLGQGPEFLTYFQNEAQLEKSRLLSDRFSAERPKGSFSTLEIQRTEQGDSAMYLCASSLRDSSYGYTFGSGTRLTVV.

This chain links TRBV19 with TRBJ2-1; 8 nucleotides match TRBD1. The CDR3 loop spans 17 amino acids. V shed 5 bases, J shed 1 base, and the junction held 10 bases outside the gene matches. Per germline, CDR1 LNHDA and CDR2 SQIVND (reference sequence). CDR3 loop: CASSVTGGPPSYNEQFF. The CDR3, as DNA: TGTGCCAGTAGTGTAACAGGGGGTCCCCCTTCCTACAATGAGCAGTTCTTC.

CDR3 DNA: TGTGCCATCAGTCCGGGACAGAACTATGGCTACACCTTC. This encodes CAISPGQNYGYTF. V gene TRBV10-3 combines with J gene TRBJ1-2; 7 nucleotides line up with TRBD1. Per germline, CDR1 ENHRY and CDR2 SYGVKD. V was pared by 5 bases and J by 2 bases, with 2 bases of the junction left unmatched. This CDR3 has 13 amino acids.

The rearrangement joins TRBV10-3 to TRBJ2-1; no reliable D call. Germline assignment: CDR1 ENHRY and CDR2 SYGVKD. This CDR3 comprises 11 residues. V was cut by 8 bases and J by 9 bases, with 11 bases left in between. CDR3 sequence: CAIGRDGEQFF. As DNA, the CDR3 is TGTGCCATCGGACGTGACGGTGAGCAGTTCTTC.

This chain uses TRBV6-5 with TRBJ2-1; 14 bases map to TRBD2. Trimming at V came to 4 bases and at J to 7 bases, leaving 15 bases not matched to a gene. There are 19 residues in the CDR3. Germline CDR1 MNHEY, CDR2 SVGAGI. This CDR3 is CASSSMGLAGANPPNEQFF. CDR3 nucleotide sequence: TGTGCCAGCAGTTCAATGGGACTAGCGGGGGCCAACCCCCCAAATGAGCAGTTCTTC.

The chain carries TRBV27 and TRBJ2-7, with 7 bases fitting TRBD1. Germline lookup yields CDR1 MNHEY and CDR2 SMNVEV (reference sequence). Unmatched junction bases numbered 12, after V lost 6 bases and J lost 13 bases. This CDR3 spans 12 amino acids. DNA for the CDR3: TGTGCCAGCAGGCAGACAGGGAACGCACTCTACTTC. This sequence encodes CASRQTGNALYF.

The chain combines TRBV20-1 with TRBJ2-5; D gene ambiguous. Germline V gene lookup returns CDR1 DFQATT and CDR2 SNEGSKA (reference sequence). The CDR3 spans 15 residues. V was pared by 0 bases and J by 1 base, with 12 bases between. Here the CDR3 DNA reads TGCAGTGCTAGAGAAACCTCGGACCTCCAAGAGACCCAGTACTTC. This encodes CSARETSDLQETQYF.

This clonotype was counted only a few times. J is TRBJ2-2 and V is TRBV24-1; 14 bases agree with TRBD2. The CDR3 contains 19 residues. V lost 3 bases to trimming and J lost 5 bases; unmatched junction nucleotides: 10. Germline V lookup: CDR1 KGHDR, CDR2 SFDVKD. The CDR3 reads CATSDDRPGLAGDTGELFF. Written as DNA, the CDR3 is TGTGCCACCAGTGATGACCGCCCGGGACTAGCGGGAGATACCGGGGAGCTGTTTTTT.